The 18 T cell receptor beta chains listed next were all sequenced from one sample in a study of response to subunit inactivated influenza vaccine. TCRdb called the RT-PCR reads again in MiXCR, with one record for every CDR3 protein. The table has fewer than 650,000 distinct CDR3 sequences, 10% to 15% seen once. Sample: PBMCs from blood, taken roughly 46 days after vaccination. These receptors originate from a man aged 50 to 59 who received an inactivated influenza vaccine.

The CDR3 here is CASSLQLSRAFF. CDR3 nucleotide sequence: TGTGCCAGCAGTCTTCAGTTATCGAGAGCTTTCTTT. This chain uses TRBV28 with TRBJ1-1; D is undetermined. V was trimmed by 5 bases and J by 10 bases, leaving 14 bases between them. In germline, CDR1 is MDHEN, CDR2 SYDVKM. The CDR3 consists of 12 residues.

This clonotype was observed a handful of times. The CDR3 DNA is TGCGCCAGCAGGACTCCTGATAGCTCTCGGCAGTTCTTC. This encodes CASRTPDSSRQFF. V gene TRBV5-1 combines with J gene TRBJ2-1; D not resolved. CDR1 and CDR2 from the germline V gene are SGHRS and YFSETQ. The CDR3 loop spans 13 amino acids. Trimming cost V 5 bases and J 12 bases, with 18 bases left between them.

This clonotype was observed once. This chain uses TRBV6-2 or TRBV6-3 with TRBJ2-7; D unresolved. Trimming cost V 0 bases and J 2 bases, with 17 bases left between them. The CDR3 runs to 17 residues. Germline assignment: CDR1 MNHEY and CDR2 SVGEGT. Here the CDR3 reads CASSYSLVAQTPYEQYF. CDR3 in DNA: TGTGCCAGCAGTTACTCGCTAGTGGCGCAAACTCCCTACGAGCAGTACTTC.

CDR3 sequence (DNA): TGTGCCAGCAGTTACGGCTTTGGCGGGGCTCGCTACGAGCAGTACTTC. It yields the protein CASSYGFGGARYEQYF. V gene TRBV6-2 or TRBV6-3 combines with J gene TRBJ2-7; tentatively, D is TRBD2 (6 bases). CDR3 size: 16 residues. CDR1 MNHEY and CDR2 SVGEGT come from the germline V gene. The V end lost 2 bases, the J end lost 3 bases, and 17 bases lay between the germline ends.

In its sample, this clonotype was seen a few times. The rearrangement uses TRBV5-1 and TRBJ2-5, with 8 bases that match TRBD2. The length of the CDR3 is 14 residues. Germline CDR1 is SGHRS and CDR2 is YFSETQ. The ends lost 6 bases at V and 2 bases at J; junction bases unmatched: 6. DNA of the CDR3: TGCGCCAGCAATGGGGCGGGGGGACAAGAGACCCAGTACTTC. Amino acids: CASNGAGGQETQYF. The variable domain in full, completed from reference TRBV5-1 and TRBJ2-5, reads KAGVTQTPRYLIKTRGQQVTLSCSPISGHRSVSWYQQTPGQGLQFLFEYFSETQRNKGNFPGRFSGRQFSNSRSEMNVSTLELGDSALYLCASNGAGGQETQYFGPGTRLLVL.

This chain connects TRBV11-2 to TRBJ1-1; no firm D call. CDR1 is SGHAT, CDR2 FQNNGV, per germline. V gave up 3 bases and J gave up 3 bases, with 14 bases separating them. The CDR3 is made up of 15 amino acids. CDR3 sequence: CASSFGRLSDTEAFF. CDR3 nucleotide sequence: TGTGCCAGCAGCTTCGGCAGGTTAAGTGACACTGAAGCTTTCTTT.

This clonotype was picked up many times. The chain couples TRBV7-3 to TRBJ2-2; D might be TRBD1 (6 bases). Germline lookup yields CDR1 SGHTA and CDR2 FQGTGA. V dropped 6 bases and J dropped 2 bases, with 19 bases sitting between them. CDR3 length equals 17 residues. The CDR3 DNA reads as TGTGCCAGCAGTCTTACAAGGGACAATTTCAACACCGGGGAGCTGTTTTTT. It is translated as CASSLTRDNFNTGELFF.

The V gene is TRBV20-1, the J gene TRBJ1-1; D remains unclear. The CDR3 totals 13 residues. V was clipped by 4 bases and J by 2 bases, with 11 bases between them. Germline values: CDR1 DFQATT, CDR2 SNEGSKA (reference sequence). The CDR3 region has the DNA TGCAGTGCTATCTTCAAGGACAACACTGAAGCTTTCTTT. Amino acid sequence: CSAIFKDNTEAFF.

This clonotype has more than one count but fewer than ten. The gene calls are TRBV12-3 or TRBV12-4 and TRBJ1-2; maybe TRBD1 (5 bases). V was shortened by 2 bases and J by 4 bases, with 11 bases between the two germline ends. CDR3 length: 14 residues. CDR3 coding DNA: TGTGCCAGCAGTTTACAGGGAAGAATCTATGGCTACACCTTC. As protein: CASSLQGRIYGYTF.

This clonotype came up a few times. The V gene is TRBV11-2, the J gene TRBJ2-6; 9 bases are shared with TRBD1. V lost 6 bases, J lost 0 bases, and 9 bases stayed unmatched. Looked up from germline, CDR1 is SGHAT and CDR2 is FQNNGV. This CDR3 comprises 18 residues. The CDR3: CASSFKGTGFSGANVLTF. CDR3 bases: TGTGCCAGCAGTTTCAAGGGGACAGGGTTCTCTGGGGCCAACGTCCTGACTTTC.

This clonotype was seen at least ten times. The V gene is TRBV10-3, the J gene TRBJ2-1; 11 nucleotides align to TRBD2. Germline loops: CDR1 ENHRY, CDR2 SYGVKD. V shed 4 bases and J 15 bases; nucleotides not matched to a gene: 11. The CDR3 has 14 residues. The CDR3 is CAISATSGGTGLFF. DNA of the CDR3: TGTGCCATCAGTGCCACTAGCGGGGGTACCGGGCTGTTCTTC.

The gene calls are TRBV5-6 and TRBJ2-1; D gene ambiguous. Trimming pared 4 bases from V and 0 bases from J, leaving 11 bases between. The CDR3 consists of 15 residues. Germline V CDR1 and CDR2: SGHDT, YYEEEE. The CDR3 DNA reads as TGTGCCAGCAGCCGTGAGGTTTACTCCTACAATGAGCAGTTCTTC. Residues: CASSREVYSYNEQFF.

The chain uses TRBV14 and TRBJ2-3; 11 bases match TRBD1. Germline loops: CDR1 SGHDN, CDR2 FVKESK. V was pared by 5 bases and J by 8 bases, with 6 bases of the junction left unmatched. This CDR3 contains 14 residues. The CDR3 region has the DNA TGTGCCAGCAGCGGACAGGGGGCGGTTGGTACGCAGTATTTT. Amino acid sequence: CASSGQGAVGTQYF.

The rearrangement links TRBV4-2 to TRBJ1-6; possible D gene TRBD1, 6 bases. V was trimmed by 0 bases and J by 4 bases, leaving 13 bases between them. This CDR3 has 17 residues. CDR1 LGHNA and CDR2 YNFKEQ come from the germline V gene. The CDR3 bases are TGTGCCAGCAGCCAAGAGGGAGGACAGCTTTATAATTCACCCCTCCACTTT. Its protein product is CASSQEGGQLYNSPLHF.

This clonotype was seen more than once but under ten times. The rearrangement uses TRBV10-3 and TRBJ2-2, with TRBD1 matching 7 bases. Losses at the gene ends were 3 bases for V and 0 bases for J; bases not matched to a gene: 4. The V gene's germline CDR1 is ENHRY and CDR2 SYGVKD. The CDR3 length is 16 residues. CDR3 sequence (DNA): TGTGCCATCAGTGACCGAGGACAGGCGAACACCGGGGAGCTGTTTTTT. Translated, it gives CAISDRGQANTGELFF.

This clonotype has just a few counts. The chain couples TRBV12-3 or TRBV12-4 to TRBJ1-2, with D hard to call. Trimming pared 5 bases from V and 3 bases from J, leaving 13 bases between. The CDR3 is made up of 14 amino acids. CDR3 in amino acids: CASSVRRRDYGYTF. The CDR3 nucleotides read TGTGCCAGCAGTGTTCGGAGGAGGGACTATGGCTACACCTTC.

This clonotype was recorded a few times. The chain combines TRBV6-1 with TRBJ1-2, with D unresolved. The length of the CDR3 is 13 residues. Germline V lookup: CDR1 MNHNS, CDR2 SASEGT. V was pared by 2 bases and J by 4 bases, with 8 bases between. This chain's CDR3 is CASSEMGAYGYTF. Here the CDR3 DNA reads TGTGCCAGCAGTGAAATGGGTGCCTATGGCTACACCTTC.

This clonotype has ten or more counts. The rearrangement links TRBV20-1 to TRBJ2-5; tentatively, D is TRBD1 or TRBD2 (5 bases each). The CDR3 runs to 14 residues. CDR1 is DFQATT and CDR2 is SNEGSKA in the germline V gene (reference sequence). Trimming removed 0 bases at V and 5 bases at J, with 13 bases between. The CDR3 here is CSARDLRGLETQYF. CDR3 sequence (DNA): TGCAGTGCTAGAGACCTACGGGGCTTGGAGACCCAGTACTTC.